The T cell receptor beta chain described here comes from a study of technical replicates of blood from a handful of donors. The V and J ends lost 4 bases and 4 bases, in that order; junction bases with no gene match: 6. This CDR3 is 15 amino acids long. Germline CDR1 is LGHNA and CDR2 is YSLEER. Profiling relied on immunoSEQ multiplex PCR, and the TCRdb table lists in-frame clones only, not all of them. The sample has approximately 81,000 clones, approximately 94% seen once. The chain is built from TRBV4-3 and TRBJ1-4, with 7 nucleotides matching TRBD1. The TCR was taken from a human donor in good health. Sequences were obtained from T cells isolated from PBMCs. CDR3 in amino acids: CASSPTGAVNEKLFF. DNA of the CDR3: TGCGCCAGCAGCCCTACAGGGGCTGTTAATGAAAAACTGTTTTTT.